This T cell receptor (beta chain) was identified in a study of beta chain features in type 1 diabetes. This clone has at least ten counts. Other DNA sequences in the sample encode the same CDR3. Expressed TCRB transcripts were sequenced, since all the RNA that had been isolated was reverse transcribed. The protocol was immunoSEQ multiplex PCR, while the TCRdb copy is restricted to in-frame clones and leaves out a portion. The profile shows about 210,000 clones, approximately 11% of them singletons. Over 95% purity was reached by all sorted populations. The CDR3 extends over 12 amino acids. V was trimmed by 3 bases and J by 0 bases, leaving 3 bases between them. Germline CDR1 SGHTA, CDR2 FQGNSA.

This sequence originates from a man in his late teens or twenties in good health. The V gene is TRBV7-2, the J gene TRBJ2-7; no clear D gene. What was sequenced was central memory CD4+ T cells from blood. CDR3 sequence (DNA): TGTGCCAGCAGCTTCAACTCCTACGAGCAGTACTTC. Its protein is CASSFNSYEQYF.